These 11 T cell receptor beta chains came from one sample sequenced in a study of PD-L1 blockade in urothelial cancer. Time point specified: peripheral blood 6 weeks after treatment start. Data came from immunoSEQ multiplex PCR; TCRdb stores just in-frame clones and leaves some out. The data contain more than 90,000 clones, roughly 90% of them seen just once; the ten biggest clones take up about 4%. Sequencing was performed on PBMCs, taken around atezolizumab (anti-PD-L1) treatment. These receptors were collected from a man in his sixties with urothelial cancer.

This chain connects TRBV10-3 to TRBJ2-5; 9 nucleotides match TRBD1. The CDR3 is made up of 15 amino acids. The V gene's germline CDR1 is ENHRY and CDR2 SYGVKD. V lost 10 bases and J lost 0; bases outside the gene matches: 9. The CDR3 region is CATRPGTGNQETQYF. Written as DNA, the CDR3 is TGTGCCACCCGCCCCGGGACAGGGAACCAAGAGACCCAGTACTTC.

The chain couples TRBV7-2 to TRBJ2-5, with D possibly TRBD2 on 6 matching bases. Germline V gene data show CDR1 as SGHTA and CDR2 as FQGNSA. This CDR3 comprises 16 residues. V shed 3 bases and J shed 5 bases, with 19 bases lying between them. CDR3 region: CASSFGWGDVPETQYF. The CDR3 DNA follows: TGTGCCAGCAGCTTTGGGTGGGGGGATGTTCCGGAGACCCAGTACTTC. Drawing the rest from reference TRBV7-2 and TRBJ2-5, the complete variable domain is GAGVSQSPSNKVTEKGKDVELRCDPISGHTALYWYRQSLGQGLEFLIYFQGNSAPDKSGLPSDRFSAERTGGSVSTLTIQRTQQEDSAVYLCASSFGWGDVPETQYFGPGTRLLVL.

CDR3 residues: CASSQQGIHEQYF. The CDR3 nucleotides are TGTGCCAGCAGCCAACAGGGAATCCACGAGCAGTACTTC. This rearrangement joins TRBV14 to TRBJ2-7; tentative D call: TRBD1 (5 bases). Germline values: CDR1 SGHDN, CDR2 FVKESK. V gave up 2 bases and J gave up 5 bases, with 10 bases separating them. CDR3 length: 13 residues.

The V call is TRBV30, the J call TRBJ2-5; 7 bases are a match to TRBD1. The CDR3 has 13 amino acids. Trimming removed 1 base from V and 4 bases from J; junction bases left unmatched: 3. The germline CDR1 and CDR2 sequences are GTSNPN and SVGIG (reference sequence). The CDR3 region has the DNA TGTGCCTGGAGTGCAACAGGGGTAGAGACCCAGTACTTC. This sequence encodes CAWSATGVETQYF.

V and J are TRBV7-3 and TRBJ1-1; 10 bases map to TRBD1. V lost 1 base, J lost 1 base, and 12 bases stayed unmatched. Germline V gene data show CDR1 as SGHTA and CDR2 as FQGTGA. The CDR3 loop spans 19 amino acids. This chain's CDR3 is CASSLRGRWGTGENTEAFF. As DNA, the CDR3 is TGTGCCAGCAGCTTAAGGGGGCGCTGGGGGACAGGGGAGAACACTGAAGCTTTCTTT.

This rearrangement joins TRBV7-3 to TRBJ2-1, with D possibly TRBD2 on 6 matching bases. This CDR3 has 15 amino acids. V was pared by 2 bases and J by 2 bases, with 10 bases between. Germline V gene sequence: CDR1 SGHTA, CDR2 FQGTGA. Here the CDR3 reads CASSLYGGTYNEQFF. The DNA of the CDR3 is TGTGCCAGCAGCTTATATGGGGGGACCTACAATGAGCAGTTCTTC.

V usage is TRBV6-1 and J usage is TRBJ2-1; a weak D match, TRBD2 (5 bases). The V gene's germline CDR1 is MNHNS and CDR2 SASEGT. This CDR3 is 15 amino acids long. Trimming shortened V by 2 bases and J by 2 bases, and 10 bases separated the two germline ends. CDR3 nucleotides: TGTGCCAGCAGTGAATTGCGAGCGGCCTACAATGAGCAGTTCTTC. Its protein is CASSELRAAYNEQFF.

The CDR3 DNA follows: TGCGCCAGCAGCTTGGTCCCGGGACAGCTGAACACTGAAGCTTTCTTT. Translation: CASSLVPGQLNTEAFF. The V call is TRBV5-1, the J call TRBJ1-1; TRBD1 aligns across 7 bases. CDR3 size: 16 residues. The V and J ends lost 0 bases and 0 bases, in that order; junction bases with no gene match: 5. Germline V gives CDR1 SGHRS, CDR2 YFSETQ. Using reference TRBV5-1 and TRBJ1-1 for the parts outside the CDR3, the full variable domain is KAGVTQTPRYLIKTRGQQVTLSCSPISGHRSVSWYQQTPGQGLQFLFEYFSETQRNKGNFPGRFSGRQFSNSRSEMNVSTLELGDSALYLCASSLVPGQLNTEAFFGQGTRLTVV.

The V gene is TRBV5-1, the J gene TRBJ1-2; 9 nucleotides match TRBD1. Losses at the gene ends were 1 base for V and 6 bases for J; bases not matched to a gene: 4. Per the germline V gene, CDR1 is SGHRS and CDR2 is YFSETQ. There are 14 residues in the CDR3. CDR3 nucleotides: TGCGCCAGCAGCTTGTTGGGACAGGGACATGGCTACACCTTC. Translating it yields CASSLLGQGHGYTF.

The rearrangement joins TRBV10-2 to TRBJ2-3; 7 nucleotides line up with TRBD1. The CDR3 runs 14 residues. Germline CDR1 and CDR2: WSHSY and SAAADI. V lost 3 bases to trimming and J lost 5 bases; unmatched junction nucleotides: 5. CDR3 amino acids: CASSDTRGQDTQYF. CDR3 DNA: TGCGCCAGCAGTGATACAAGGGGGCAAGATACGCAGTATTTT.

The rearrangement links TRBV19 to TRBJ2-4, with 14 bases that match TRBD2. V shed 7 bases and J 11 bases; nucleotides not matched to a gene: 19. Germline CDR1 reads LNHDA; CDR2 reads SQIVND (reference sequence). This CDR3 spans 18 amino acids. The CDR3, as DNA: TGTGCCAGTAAGGGGACCGTACGAAAGGGGACTAGCGGGGGAGTTCAGTACTTC. Translation: CASKGTVRKGTSGGVQYF. Complete variable domain (other parts from reference TRBV19 and TRBJ2-4): DGGITQSPKYLFRKEGQNVTLSCEQNLNHDAMYWYRQDPGQGLRLIYYSQIVNDFQKGDIAEGYSVSREKKESFPLTVTSAQKNPTAFYLCASKGTVRKGTSGGVQYFGAGTRLSVL.